This TCR beta chain was sequenced during a study of identical twins. TCRdb re-derived calls from the 5' RACE reads in MiXCR, one entry per CDR3 protein. The sample has 350,000 to 600,000 distinct CDR3 sequences, approximately 15% seen once. Germline-derived CDR1 and CDR2 are SGHTA and FQGNSA. V gave up 5 bases and J gave up 2 bases; unmatched junction bases: 5. The CDR3 loop spans 17 amino acids. The sample also formed part of further work on yellow fever vaccine responses in identical twins.

The chain has TRBV7-2 and TRBJ2-6, with 11 bases identical to TRBD1. This clonotype was obtained from a woman between 18 and 29 years old in good health. Sequencing was performed on CD4+ T cells sorted from blood. CDR3 amino acids: CASSLDRGRPGANVLTF. CDR3 DNA: TGTGCCAGCAGCCTGGACAGGGGGCGTCCTGGGGCCAACGTCCTGACTTTC.